The clone carrying this T cell receptor beta chain showed up many times. Its antigen remains unknown. This entry belongs to a study of human T cells and chemical hapten exposure. Study as a whole: Patch tests of 0.01% DPC on the upper back were read at 6 days.

TCRdb analysed the RACE reads with MiXCR anew, one entry per CDR3 protein. Among tens of thousands of distinct CDR3 sequences, 7% to 10% were seen once, and the ten largest hold roughly 15%. The CDR3 has 13 amino acids. Germline V gives CDR1 DFQATT, CDR2 SNEGSKA (reference sequence). V was clipped by 0 bases and J by 6 bases; unmatched bases: 4. Regarding time point: patch test 1, 2 weeks after DPC sensitization. Noted treatment: therapeutic diphenylcyclopropenone sensitization with weekly scalp DPC. Whole-study findings and limits: Counts of TCRs above 1 in 1000 frequency stayed unchanged with DPC sensitization.

The source was whole blood, collected in connection with sensitization to the hapten diphenylcyclopropenone (DPC). This sequence was found in a woman aged 40 to 49 with alopecia areata. Some clones in this sample may be carry-over from other donors' samples. V usage is TRBV20-1 and J usage is TRBJ1-1, with 7 bases lining up with TRBD1. CDR3 loop: CSARDGQGAEAFF. CDR3 bases: TGCAGTGCTAGAGATGGGCAGGGGGCTGAAGCTTTCTTT.